This T cell receptor (beta chain) originates from a study of CD8+ T cells in alopecia areata. This clone was detected a few times. Extraction of RNA preceded its reverse transcription into cDNA, which served as the sequencing template. The protocol was immunoSEQ multiplex PCR, while the TCRdb copy is restricted to in-frame clones and leaves out a portion. The sample shows 130,000 to 150,000 clones, approximately 51% of them seen only once. The specimen was CD4+ T cells sorted from blood, collected at week 0. The clonotype originates from a human donor with alopecia areata.

The DNA for the CDR3 is TGTGCCAGCAGCTCTACGACGGGACAAGGTCAATTTAATGAAAAACTGTTTTTT. Translated, it gives CASSSTTGQGQFNEKLFF. The chain uses TRBV5-6 and TRBJ1-4, with a tentative D call TRBD1 (6 bases). Germline CDR1 and CDR2: SGHDT and YYEEEE. This CDR3 region has 18 residues. V was shortened by 3 bases and J by 4 bases, with 22 bases between the two germline ends. Full variable domain (rest looked up from reference TRBV5-6 and TRBJ1-4): DAGVTQSPTHLIKTRGQQVTLRCSPKSGHDTVSWYQQALGQGPQFIFQYYEEEERQRGNFPDRFSGHQFPNYSSELNVNALLLGDSALYLCASSSTTGQGQFNEKLFFGSGTQLSVL.